The rows below give T cell receptor beta chains drawn from one sample of a study of T cells in Graves' hyperthyroidism and ophthalmopathy. TCRdb re-analysed the multiplex PCR reads in MiXCR, keeping a single row per CDR3 protein. The sample shows roughly 350,000 distinct CDR3 sequences, about 15% of them seen only once. The specimen sequenced was blood. These receptors were obtained from a young woman with Graves' hyperthyroidism. The CDR3 runs from the conserved cysteine through the conserved F or W. D genes are given only for firm matches. The size field is filled for only some rows; it gives once, few, many or a size class.

clone_size j_call v_call d_call cdr3_aa cdr3_nt
few TRBJ2-1 TRBV11-2 TRBD2 CASSLRLAITYNEQFF TGTGCCAGCAGCTTGAGACTAGCGATCACCTACAATGAGCAGTTCTTC
many TRBJ2-7 TRBV6-6 TRBD1 CASSYSTGPSSYEQYF TGTGCCAGCAGTTACTCGACAGGGCCTAGCTCCTACGAGCAGTACTTC
many TRBJ1-2 TRBV2 TRBD1 CASTRDRSGYGYTF TGTGCCAGCACCCGGGACAGATCGGGGTATGGCTACACCTTC
few TRBJ1-2 TRBV6-5 - CASSYPLGDRGYGYTF TGTGCCAGCAGTTACCCCCTAGGCGACCGGGGGTATGGCTACACCTTC
many TRBJ2-4 TRBV28 - CASSSLQPPNIQYF TGTGCCAGCAGTTCCCTCCAGCCCCCAAACATTCAGTACTTC
few TRBJ1-1 TRBV3-1 - CASGRVTSEAFF TGTGCCAGCGGCCGGGTCACCTCAGAAGCTTTCTTT
many TRBJ2-1 TRBV5-5 - CASSLGTQLNEQFF TGTGCCAGCAGCTTGGGCACCCAGCTCAATGAGCAGTTCTTC
few TRBJ1-1 TRBV6-5 - CASSYEGHPNTEAFF TGTGCCAGCAGTTACGAAGGACACCCGAACACTGAAGCTTTCTTT
many TRBJ2-1 TRBV28 - CASKDVGEQFF TGTGCCAGCAAGGATGTGGGTGAGCAGTTCTTC
- TRBJ1-6 TRBV6-5 - CASSYSRAAGFNSPLHF TGTGCCAGCAGTTACTCGAGGGCGGCAGGGTTTAATTCACCCCTCCACTTT
many TRBJ1-1 TRBV6-5 TRBD1 CASSYLLQGGNTEAFF TGTGCCAGCAGTTACCTACTACAGGGGGGGAACACTGAAGCTTTCTTT
many TRBJ1-1 TRBV29-1 - CSVLGRMNTEAFF TGCAGCGTTTTGGGCCGCATGAACACTGAAGCTTTCTTT
few TRBJ2-2 TRBV5-1 TRBD2 CASSETSGSRTGELFF TGCGCCAGCAGCGAGACTAGCGGGAGTCGGACCGGGGAGCTGTTTTTT
many TRBJ1-1 TRBV9 - CASSVLGGTEAFF TGTGCCAGCAGCGTCTTAGGAGGCACTGAAGCTTTCTTT
many TRBJ1-1 TRBV28 - CASSPDTKGEAFF TGTGCCAGCAGCCCGGACACAAAGGGAGAAGCTTTCTTT
many TRBJ2-7 TRBV28 - CASSLESSYEQYF TGTGCCAGCAGTTTAGAGTCTTCCTACGAGCAGTACTTC
- TRBJ2-6 TRBV19 - CASSMRTSGANVLTF TGTGCCAGTAGTATGAGAACATCTGGGGCCAACGTCCTGACTTTC
few TRBJ2-7 TRBV6-4 - CASSGGERSYEQYF TGTGCCAGCAGTGGGGGGGAGCGCTCCTACGAGCAGTACTTC
many TRBJ2-5 TRBV29-1 - CSVEVDGQETQYF TGCAGCGTTGAAGTGGACGGACAAGAGACCCAGTACTTC
- TRBJ2-5 TRBV11-2 - CASSLFGAGLEETQYF TGTGCCAGCAGCTTATTCGGGGCGGGTCTCGAGGAAACCCAGTACTTC
few TRBJ2-2 TRBV6-4 TRBD1 CASSPGQGAGELFF TGTGCCAGCAGCCCGGGACAGGGGGCCGGGGAGCTGTTTTTT
once TRBJ2-6 TRBV20-1 - CSGGMGRTISGANVLTF TGCAGTGGGGGGATGGGCAGGACGATATCTGGGGCCAACGTCCTGACTTTC
few TRBJ2-1 TRBV12-3/TRBV12-4 - CASCPFSNEQFF TGTGCCAGCTGTCCCTTTAGCAACGAGCAGTTCTTC
- TRBJ1-4 TRBV25-1 - CASSELPRTGTTNEKLFF TGTGCCAGCAGTGAGCTACCAAGAACAGGGACAACTAATGAAAAACTGTTTTTT
many TRBJ2-7 TRBV11-2 - CASSAPGLLGGEQYF TGTGCCAGCAGCGCCCCGGGACTTCTCGGTGGGGAGCAGTACTTC
many TRBJ1-2 TRBV28 - CASSLLQAYGYTF TGTGCCAGCAGTTTATTGCAGGCCTATGGCTACACCTTC
- TRBJ2-1 TRBV28 - CASRTGMGEQFF TGTGCCAGCAGGACCGGAATGGGGGAGCAGTTCTTC
- TRBJ2-7 TRBV9 - CASNNGPLTEQYF TGTGCCAGCAACAATGGACCGCTAACCGAGCAGTACTTC
- TRBJ2-1 TRBV5-4 TRBD1 CASSLDGQEYNEQFF TGTGCCAGCAGCTTGGATGGACAGGAGTACAATGAGCAGTTCTTC
- TRBJ2-2 TRBV10-3 - CAISEEDSARELFF TGTGCCATCAGTGAAGAGGATTCCGCCCGGGAGCTGTTTTTT
many TRBJ2-1 TRBV20-1 - CSASQAGDEQFF TGCAGTGCCTCCCAAGCGGGCGATGAGCAGTTCTTC
many TRBJ2-1 TRBV20-1 - CSARDMGAGVSPYNEQFF TGCAGTGCTAGAGATATGGGGGCGGGAGTGTCCCCCTACAATGAGCAGTTCTTC
many TRBJ2-1 TRBV28 TRBD2 CASTSLGLAGGEYNEQFF TGTGCCAGCACCTCCCTAGGACTAGCGGGAGGTGAATACAATGAGCAGTTCTTC
- TRBJ2-2 TRBV28 - CASSLYGGNTGELFF TGTGCCAGCAGTTTATATGGGGGCAACACCGGGGAGCTGTTTTTT
many TRBJ2-3 TRBV11-3 TRBD2 CASSLGGGSAADTQYF TGTGCCAGCAGCTTAGGTGGCGGGAGTGCGGCAGATACGCAGTATTTT
few TRBJ1-1 TRBV4-2 TRBD1 CASSQSGQGMNTEAFF TGTGCCAGCAGCCAGTCGGGACAGGGCATGAACACTGAAGCTTTCTTT
many TRBJ2-7 TRBV11-2 - CASSSPGVSNGEQYF TGTGCCAGCAGCTCGCCTGGCGTCTCTAACGGCGAGCAGTACTTC
- TRBJ2-7 TRBV13 TRBD1 CASSPPRTGSGEQYF TGTGCCAGCAGCCCCCCTCGGACAGGGAGTGGCGAGCAGTACTTC
- TRBJ2-1 TRBV5-4 TRBD2 CASSPGTSGANEQFF TGTGCCAGCAGCCCCGGGACTAGCGGTGCAAATGAGCAGTTCTTC
many TRBJ1-1 TRBV2 TRBD1 CASIQQGGNTEAFF TGTGCCAGCATACAACAGGGGGGGAACACTGAAGCTTTCTTT
many TRBJ1-1 TRBV7-2 - CASSQEGGGTEAFF TGTGCCAGCAGCCAAGAAGGCGGCGGCACTGAAGCTTTCTTT
many TRBJ2-2 TRBV18 - CASSPRSDRPGELFF TGTGCCAGCTCACCCCGCTCAGATCGTCCCGGGGAGCTGTTTTTT
- TRBJ2-1 TRBV14 TRBD2 CASRTSGRREQFF TGTGCCAGTAGGACTAGCGGGAGACGTGAGCAGTTCTTC
- TRBJ1-5 TRBV29-1 - CSVGGAPGNQPQHF TGCAGCGTTGGGGGGGCGCCTGGCAATCAGCCCCAGCATTTT
- TRBJ2-2 TRBV4-3 - CASRQFANTGELFF TGCGCCAGCCGACAGTTCGCGAACACCGGGGAGCTGTTTTTT
few TRBJ1-1 TRBV6-2/TRBV6-3 - CASSPTGTRNTEAFF TGTGCCAGCAGTCCTACAGGGACCCGCAACACTGAAGCTTTCTTT
few TRBJ2-3 TRBV18 TRBD2 CASSTTGTSGTDTQYF TGTGCCAGCTCAACAACCGGGACTAGCGGCACAGATACGCAGTATTTT
many TRBJ2-1 TRBV11-2 - CASSLAVASSYNEQFF TGTGCCAGCAGCTTAGCGGTGGCCAGCTCCTACAATGAGCAGTTCTTC